This TCR beta chain was obtained from a study of CD8+ T cells in alopecia areata. Study as a whole: Treated patients received oral tofacitinib, 5 to 10 mg twice daily. Study-wide points: On tofacitinib, scalp and blood still held many of the expanded lesional clones. Against the mouse data, patients shared TCRs less clearly, possibly for HLA reasons.

The sample's treatment: oral pan-JAK inhibitor, 5-10 mg twice daily. The CDR3 sequence is 15 residues long. Trimming shortened V by 3 bases and J by 1 base, and 12 bases separated the two germline ends. The germline V gene has CDR1 SGDLS and CDR2 YYNGEE. This clone occurred once. Its antigen is undetermined. Extracted from the samples, RNA was reverse transcribed into cDNA to serve as the sequencing template. Profiling relied on immunoSEQ multiplex PCR, and the TCRdb table lists in-frame clones only, not all of them. The data show a few hundred thousand clones, roughly 56% seen once. The sequence derives from a human donor with alopecia areata. The chain joins TRBV9 to TRBJ2-3; no definite D call. The source was CD4+ T cells sorted from blood, collected at week 4, from a patient treated with tofacitinib. CDR3 protein: CASSGEVGRTDTQYF. The DNA for the CDR3 is TGTGCCAGCAGCGGAGAGGTGGGTCGCACAGATACGCAGTATTTT.